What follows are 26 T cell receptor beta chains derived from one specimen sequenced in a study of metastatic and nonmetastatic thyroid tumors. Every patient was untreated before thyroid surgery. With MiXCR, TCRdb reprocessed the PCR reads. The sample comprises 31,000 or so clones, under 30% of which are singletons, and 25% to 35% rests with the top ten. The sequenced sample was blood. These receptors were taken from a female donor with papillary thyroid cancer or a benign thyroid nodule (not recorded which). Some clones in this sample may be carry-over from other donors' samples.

CDR3 bases: TGTGCCAGCAGTGAAGTCTCCGGGGGAGGGGAAAAACTGTTTTTT. Its protein product is CASSEVSGGGEKLFF. The chain has TRBV6-1 and TRBJ1-4; tentative D call: TRBD1 (5 bases). V lost 1 base and J 8 bases, leaving 14 bases between the germline ends. The CDR3 is 15 residues long. Germline V lookup: CDR1 MNHNS, CDR2 SASEGT.

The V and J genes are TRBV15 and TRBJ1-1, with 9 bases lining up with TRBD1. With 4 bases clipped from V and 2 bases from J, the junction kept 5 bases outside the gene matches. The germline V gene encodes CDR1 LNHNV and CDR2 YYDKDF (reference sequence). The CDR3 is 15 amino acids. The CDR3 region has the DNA TGTGCCACCAGCACAAGACAGGGGGGAAACACTGAAGCTTTCTTT. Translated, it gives CATSTRQGGNTEAFF.

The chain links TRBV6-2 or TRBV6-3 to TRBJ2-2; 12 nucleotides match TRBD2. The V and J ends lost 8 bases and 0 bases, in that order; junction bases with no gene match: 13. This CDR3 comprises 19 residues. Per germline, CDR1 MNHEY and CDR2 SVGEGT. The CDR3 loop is CASATLMTSGGTNTGELFF. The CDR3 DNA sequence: TGTGCCAGCGCGACCCTTATGACTAGCGGGGGCACGAACACCGGGGAGCTGTTTTTT.

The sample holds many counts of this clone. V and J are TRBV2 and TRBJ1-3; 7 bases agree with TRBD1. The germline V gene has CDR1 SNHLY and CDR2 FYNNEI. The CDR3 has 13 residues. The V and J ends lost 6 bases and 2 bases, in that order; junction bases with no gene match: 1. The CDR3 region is CASRGTAGNTIYF. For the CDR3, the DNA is TGTGCCAGCAGGGGGACAGCTGGAAACACCATATATTTT.

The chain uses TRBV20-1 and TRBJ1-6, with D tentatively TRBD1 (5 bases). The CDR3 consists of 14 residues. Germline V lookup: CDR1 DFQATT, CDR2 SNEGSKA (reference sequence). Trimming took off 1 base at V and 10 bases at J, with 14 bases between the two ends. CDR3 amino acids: CSARGRQGGSPLHF. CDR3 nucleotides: TGCAGTGCTAGAGGCCGGCAGGGTGGGTCACCCCTCCACTTT.

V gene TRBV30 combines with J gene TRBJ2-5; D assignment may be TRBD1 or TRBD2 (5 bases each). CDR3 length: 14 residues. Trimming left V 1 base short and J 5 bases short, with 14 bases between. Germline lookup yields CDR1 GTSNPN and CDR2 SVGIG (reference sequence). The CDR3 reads CAWSATGARETQYF. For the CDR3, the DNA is TGTGCCTGGAGTGCCACCGGGGCTCGGGAGACCCAGTACTTC.

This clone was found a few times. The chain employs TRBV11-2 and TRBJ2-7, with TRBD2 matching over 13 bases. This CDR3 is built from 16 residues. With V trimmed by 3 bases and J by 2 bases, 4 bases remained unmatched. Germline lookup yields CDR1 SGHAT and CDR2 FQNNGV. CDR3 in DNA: TGTGCCAGCAGCTTTACTAGCGGGGGGGTCCCCTACGAGCAGTACTTC. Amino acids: CASSFTSGGVPYEQYF.

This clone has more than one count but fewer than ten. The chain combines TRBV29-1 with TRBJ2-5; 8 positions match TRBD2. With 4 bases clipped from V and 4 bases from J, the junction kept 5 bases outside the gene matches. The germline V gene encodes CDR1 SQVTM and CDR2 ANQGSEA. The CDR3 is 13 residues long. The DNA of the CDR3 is TGCAGCGTTGTTACGCTAGCGGGAGAGACCCAGTACTTC. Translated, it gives CSVVTLAGETQYF.

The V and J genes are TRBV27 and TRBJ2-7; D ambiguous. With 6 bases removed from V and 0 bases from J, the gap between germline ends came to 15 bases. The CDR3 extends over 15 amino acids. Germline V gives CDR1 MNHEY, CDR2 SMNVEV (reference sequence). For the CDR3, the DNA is TGTGCCAGCAGCCCCGACTTTCTGAGCTCCTACGAGCAGTACTTC. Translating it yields CASSPDFLSSYEQYF.

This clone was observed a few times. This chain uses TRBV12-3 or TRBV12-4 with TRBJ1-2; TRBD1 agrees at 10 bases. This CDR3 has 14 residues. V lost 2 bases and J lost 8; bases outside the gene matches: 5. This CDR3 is CASSLFDRGLGYTF. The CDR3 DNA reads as TGTGCCAGCAGTTTATTCGACAGGGGGCTAGGCTACACCTTC.

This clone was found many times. Here the CDR3 DNA reads TGTGCCAGCAGCTTCCAAGAGACCCAGTACTTC. Amino acids: CASSFQETQYF. The rearrangement joins TRBV11-2 to TRBJ2-5; D gene unclear. The CDR3 has 11 amino acids. Germline CDR1 is SGHAT and CDR2 is FQNNGV. The V gene lost 3 bases and the J gene lost 1 base, with 0 bases spanning the gap.

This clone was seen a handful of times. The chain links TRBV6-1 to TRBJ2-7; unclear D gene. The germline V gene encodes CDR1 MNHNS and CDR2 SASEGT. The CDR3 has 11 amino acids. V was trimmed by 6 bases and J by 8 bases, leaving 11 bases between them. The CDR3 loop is CASSVSSQQYF. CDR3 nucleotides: TGTGCCAGCAGCGTTTCCTCACAGCAGTACTTC.

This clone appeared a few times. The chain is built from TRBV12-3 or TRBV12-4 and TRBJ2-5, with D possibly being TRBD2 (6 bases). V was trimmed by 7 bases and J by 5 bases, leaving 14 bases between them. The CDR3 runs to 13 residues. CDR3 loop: CASKTGGGETQYF. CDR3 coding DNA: TGTGCCAGCAAAACGGGTGGAGGGGAGACCCAGTACTTC.

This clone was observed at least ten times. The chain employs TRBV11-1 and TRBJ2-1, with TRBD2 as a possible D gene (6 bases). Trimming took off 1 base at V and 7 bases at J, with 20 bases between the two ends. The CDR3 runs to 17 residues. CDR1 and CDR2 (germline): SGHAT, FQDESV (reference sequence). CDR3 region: CASSLVIGGPRGNEQFF. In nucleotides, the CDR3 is TGTGCCAGCAGCTTAGTGATTGGAGGGCCGAGGGGTAATGAGCAGTTCTTC.

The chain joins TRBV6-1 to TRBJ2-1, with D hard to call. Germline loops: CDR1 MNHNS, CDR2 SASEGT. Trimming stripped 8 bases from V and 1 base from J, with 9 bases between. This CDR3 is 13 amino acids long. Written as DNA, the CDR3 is TGTGCCAGCGGACGCACGTCCTACAATGAGCAGTTCTTC. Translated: CASGRTSYNEQFF.

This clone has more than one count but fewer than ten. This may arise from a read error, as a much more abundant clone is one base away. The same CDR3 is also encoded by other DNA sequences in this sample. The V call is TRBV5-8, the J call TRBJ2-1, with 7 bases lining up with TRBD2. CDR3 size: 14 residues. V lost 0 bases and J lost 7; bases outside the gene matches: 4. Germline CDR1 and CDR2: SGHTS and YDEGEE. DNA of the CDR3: TGTGCCAGCAGCTTGGTGCGGGGGTATAATGAGCAGTTCTTC. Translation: CASSLVRGYNEQFF. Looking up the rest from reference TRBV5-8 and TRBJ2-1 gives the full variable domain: EAGVTQSPTHLIKTRGQQATLRCSPISGHTSVYWYQQALGLGLQFLLWYDEGEERNRGNFPPRFSGRQFPNYSSELNVNALELEDSALYLCASSLVRGYNEQFFGPGTRLTVL.

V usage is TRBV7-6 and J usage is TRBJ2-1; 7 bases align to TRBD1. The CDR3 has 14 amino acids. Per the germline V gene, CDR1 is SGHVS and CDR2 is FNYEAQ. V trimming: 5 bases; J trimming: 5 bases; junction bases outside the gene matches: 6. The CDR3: CASSPTTGDNEQFF. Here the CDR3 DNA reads TGTGCCAGCAGCCCCACCACAGGGGACAATGAGCAGTTCTTC.

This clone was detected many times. As DNA, the CDR3 is TGTGCCAGCAGCTTAGGATTTTCTGGGGCCAACGTCCTGACTTTC. Protein product: CASSLGFSGANVLTF. The chain joins TRBV11-3 to TRBJ2-6; D is undetermined. The CDR3 extends over 15 amino acids. Trimming pared 1 base from V and 1 base from J, leaving 5 bases between. The V gene's germline CDR1 is SGHNT and CDR2 YENEEA.

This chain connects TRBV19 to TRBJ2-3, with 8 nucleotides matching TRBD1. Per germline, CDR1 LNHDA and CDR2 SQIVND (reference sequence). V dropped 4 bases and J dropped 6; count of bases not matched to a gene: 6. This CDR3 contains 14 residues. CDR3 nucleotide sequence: TGTGCCAGTAGTAGGAGGACAGGGTGGGATACGCAGTATTTT. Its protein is CASSRRTGWDTQYF.

DNA for the CDR3: TGTGCCAGTAGTCCCCGGGACAGGGGATATGGCTACACCTTC. Protein sequence: CASSPRDRGYGYTF. This rearrangement joins TRBV19 to TRBJ1-2, with TRBD1 identical over 10 bases. With 5 bases clipped from V and 5 bases from J, the junction kept 5 bases outside the gene matches. Germline CDR1 reads LNHDA; CDR2 reads SQIVND (reference sequence). CDR3 size: 14 residues.

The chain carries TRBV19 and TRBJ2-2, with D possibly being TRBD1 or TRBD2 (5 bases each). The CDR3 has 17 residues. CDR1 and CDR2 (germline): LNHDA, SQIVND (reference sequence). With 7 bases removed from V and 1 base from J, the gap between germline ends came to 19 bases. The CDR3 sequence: CASKPRDRGWNTGELFF. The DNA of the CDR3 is TGTGCCAGTAAACCCAGGGATCGGGGCTGGAACACCGGGGAGCTGTTTTTT.

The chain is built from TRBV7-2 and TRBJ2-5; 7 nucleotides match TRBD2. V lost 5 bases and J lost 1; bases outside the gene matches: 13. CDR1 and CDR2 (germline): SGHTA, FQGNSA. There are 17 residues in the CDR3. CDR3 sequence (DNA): TGTGCCAGCAGCCCCGCCCGGGGTAGCGGGTTCCAAGAGACCCAGTACTTC. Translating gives CASSPARGSGFQETQYF.

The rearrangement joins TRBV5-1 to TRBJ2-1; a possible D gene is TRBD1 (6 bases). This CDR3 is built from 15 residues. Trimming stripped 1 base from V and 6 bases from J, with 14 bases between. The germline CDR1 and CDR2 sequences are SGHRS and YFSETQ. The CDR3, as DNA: TGCGCCAGCAGCTTGTCGGCAGGGGCAATCAATGAGCAGTTCTTC. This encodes CASSLSAGAINEQFF.

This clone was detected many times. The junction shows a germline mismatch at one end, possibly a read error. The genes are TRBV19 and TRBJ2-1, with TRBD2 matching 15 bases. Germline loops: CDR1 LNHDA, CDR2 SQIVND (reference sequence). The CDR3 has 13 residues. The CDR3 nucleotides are TGTGCCAGTAGTACAGGGACTAGCGGGGGGCAAGTCTTC. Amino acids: CASSTGTSGGQVF.

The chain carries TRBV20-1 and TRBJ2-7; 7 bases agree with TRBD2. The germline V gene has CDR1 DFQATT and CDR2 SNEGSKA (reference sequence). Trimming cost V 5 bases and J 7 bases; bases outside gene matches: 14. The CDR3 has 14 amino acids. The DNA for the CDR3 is TGCAGTGCTTCATCGGGCCATCGAGCGGGGGAGCAGTACTTC. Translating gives CSASSGHRAGEQYF.

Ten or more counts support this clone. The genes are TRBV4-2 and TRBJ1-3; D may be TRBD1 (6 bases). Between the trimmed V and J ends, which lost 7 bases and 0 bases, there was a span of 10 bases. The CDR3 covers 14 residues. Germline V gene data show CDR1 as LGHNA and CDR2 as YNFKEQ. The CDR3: CASKDRTSGNTIYF. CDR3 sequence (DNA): TGTGCCAGCAAAGACAGGACCTCTGGAAACACCATATATTTT.